This TCR beta chain was sequenced in a study of T-cell memory formation after mild COVID-19. One entry per CDR3 protein results from TCRdb running MiXCR on the 5' RACE reads. The table includes roughly 13,000 distinct CDR3 sequences, roughly a fifth detected once. This TCR was recovered from an adult woman who had mild COVID-19 (a few samples of this study predate the infection). Cell type and time point are not known. Sequenced: PBMCs or a T cell subset sorted from them (not recorded which).

CDR3 protein: CASSRTSGGVHEQFF. In DNA form, the CDR3 reads TGTGCCAGCAGCCGGACTAGCGGGGGGGTACATGAGCAGTTCTTC. This chain connects TRBV7-3 to TRBJ2-1; 15 positions agree with TRBD2. CDR3 length: 15 residues. The V gene's germline CDR1 is SGHTA and CDR2 FQGTGA. V shed 5 bases, J shed 8 bases, and the junction held 4 bases outside the gene matches.